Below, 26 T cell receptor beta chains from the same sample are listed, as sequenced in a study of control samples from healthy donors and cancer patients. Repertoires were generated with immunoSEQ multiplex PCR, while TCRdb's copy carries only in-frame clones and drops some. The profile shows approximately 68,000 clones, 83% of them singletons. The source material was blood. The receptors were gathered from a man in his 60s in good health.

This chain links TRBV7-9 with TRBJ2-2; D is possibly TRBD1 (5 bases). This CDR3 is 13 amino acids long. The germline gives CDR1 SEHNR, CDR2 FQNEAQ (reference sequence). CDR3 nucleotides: TGTGCTGTAGGGGAACCGAACACCGGGGAGCTGTTTTTT. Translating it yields CAVGEPNTGELFF.

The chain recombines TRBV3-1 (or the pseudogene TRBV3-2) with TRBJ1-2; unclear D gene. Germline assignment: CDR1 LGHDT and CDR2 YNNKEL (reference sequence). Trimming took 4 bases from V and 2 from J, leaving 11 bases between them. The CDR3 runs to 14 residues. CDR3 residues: CASSLAGSNYGYTF. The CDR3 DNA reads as TGTGCCAGCAGCCTTGCGGGTTCCAACTATGGCTACACCTTC.

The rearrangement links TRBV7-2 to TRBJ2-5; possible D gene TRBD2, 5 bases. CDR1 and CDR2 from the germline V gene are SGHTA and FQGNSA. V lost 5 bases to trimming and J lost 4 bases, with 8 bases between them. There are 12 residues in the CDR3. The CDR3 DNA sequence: TGTGCCAGCAGCCTGGGAGTAGAGACCCAGTACTTC. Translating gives CASSLGVETQYF.

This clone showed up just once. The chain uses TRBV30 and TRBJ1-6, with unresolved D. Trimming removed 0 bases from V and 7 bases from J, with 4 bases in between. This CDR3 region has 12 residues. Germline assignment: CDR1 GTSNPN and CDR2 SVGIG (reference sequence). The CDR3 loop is CAWSVINSPLHF. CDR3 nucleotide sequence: TGTGCCTGGAGTGTAATAAATTCACCCCTCCACTTT.

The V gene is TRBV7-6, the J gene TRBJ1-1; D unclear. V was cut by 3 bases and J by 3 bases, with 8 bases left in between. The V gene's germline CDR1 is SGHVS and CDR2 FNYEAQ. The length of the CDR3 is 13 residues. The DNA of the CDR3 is TGTGCCAGCAGCTTTCAGAGTTACACTGAAGCTTTCTTT. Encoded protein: CASSFQSYTEAFF. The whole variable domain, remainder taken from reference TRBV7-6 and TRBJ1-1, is GAGVSQSPRYKVTKRGQDVALRCDPISGHVSLYWYRQALGQGPEFLTYFNYEAQQDKSGLPNDRFSAERPEGSISTLTIQRTEQRDSAMYRCASSFQSYTEAFFGQGTRLTVV.

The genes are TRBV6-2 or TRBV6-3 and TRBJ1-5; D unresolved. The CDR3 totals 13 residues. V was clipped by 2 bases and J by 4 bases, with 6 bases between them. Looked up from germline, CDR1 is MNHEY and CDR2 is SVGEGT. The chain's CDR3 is CASSYAENQPQHF. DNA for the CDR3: TGTGCCAGCAGTTACGCAGAGAATCAGCCCCAGCATTTT.

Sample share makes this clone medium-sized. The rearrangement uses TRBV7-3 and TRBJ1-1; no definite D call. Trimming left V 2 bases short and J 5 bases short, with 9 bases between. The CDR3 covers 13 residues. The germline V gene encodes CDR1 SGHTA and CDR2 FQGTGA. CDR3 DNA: TGTGCCAGCAGCTTATATATAAAGACTGAAGCTTTCTTT. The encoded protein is CASSLYIKTEAFF. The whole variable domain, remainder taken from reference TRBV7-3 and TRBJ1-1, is GAGVSQTPSNKVTEKGKYVELRCDPISGHTALYWYRQSLGQGPEFLIYFQGTGAADDSGLPNDRFFAVRPEGSVSTLKIQRTERGDSAVYLCASSLYIKTEAFFGQGTRLTVV.

The chain's CDR3 is CASRPSDRTFYEQYF. The CDR3 DNA sequence: TGTGCCAGCAGGCCGTCGGACAGGACCTTTTACGAGCAGTACTTC. The chain carries TRBV6-5 and TRBJ2-7, with 7 positions matching TRBD1. CDR3 length: 15 residues. With 6 bases clipped from V and 4 bases from J, the junction kept 12 bases outside the gene matches. Germline V gene lookup returns CDR1 MNHEY and CDR2 SVGAGI.

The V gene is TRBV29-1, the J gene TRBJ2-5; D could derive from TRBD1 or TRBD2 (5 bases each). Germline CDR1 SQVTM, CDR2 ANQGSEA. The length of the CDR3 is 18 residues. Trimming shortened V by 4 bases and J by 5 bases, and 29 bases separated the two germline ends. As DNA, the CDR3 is TGCAGCGTTGGTAGGACCGGGCTAGCTGAAATTTGGGGGGAGACCCAGTACTTC. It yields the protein CSVGRTGLAEIWGETQYF.

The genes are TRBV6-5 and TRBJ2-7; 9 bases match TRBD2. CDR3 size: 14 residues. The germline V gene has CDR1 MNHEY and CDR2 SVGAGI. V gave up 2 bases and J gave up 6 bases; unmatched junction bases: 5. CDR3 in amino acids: CASSYVAGAREQYF. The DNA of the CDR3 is TGTGCCAGCAGTTACGTAGCGGGAGCCCGCGAGCAGTACTTC.

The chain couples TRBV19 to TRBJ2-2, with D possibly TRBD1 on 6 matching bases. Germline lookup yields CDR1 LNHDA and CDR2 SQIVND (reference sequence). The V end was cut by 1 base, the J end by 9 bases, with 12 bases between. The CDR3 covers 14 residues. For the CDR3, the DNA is TGTGCCAGTAGTATAGGTCAACAGGGTCGGGAGCTGTTTTTT. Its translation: CASSIGQQGRELFF.

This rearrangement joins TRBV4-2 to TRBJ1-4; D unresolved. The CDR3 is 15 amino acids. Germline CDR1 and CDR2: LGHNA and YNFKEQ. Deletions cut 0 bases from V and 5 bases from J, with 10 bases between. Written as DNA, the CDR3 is TGTGCCAGCAGCCAAGAGGAGCGACGAAATGAAAAACTGTTTTTT. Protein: CASSQEERRNEKLFF.

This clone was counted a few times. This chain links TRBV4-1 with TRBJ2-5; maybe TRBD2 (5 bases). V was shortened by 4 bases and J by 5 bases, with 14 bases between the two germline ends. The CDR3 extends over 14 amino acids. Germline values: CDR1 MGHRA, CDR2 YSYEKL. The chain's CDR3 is CASSRQEEGETQYF. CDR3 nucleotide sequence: TGCGCCAGCAGCCGCCAGGAGGAAGGGGAGACCCAGTACTTC.

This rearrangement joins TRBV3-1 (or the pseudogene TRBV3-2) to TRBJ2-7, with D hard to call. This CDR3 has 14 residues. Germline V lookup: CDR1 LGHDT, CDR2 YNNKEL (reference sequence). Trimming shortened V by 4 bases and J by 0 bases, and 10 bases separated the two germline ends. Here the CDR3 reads CASSPRASSYEQYF. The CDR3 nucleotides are TGTGCCAGCAGCCCCCGGGCAAGCTCCTACGAGCAGTACTTC.

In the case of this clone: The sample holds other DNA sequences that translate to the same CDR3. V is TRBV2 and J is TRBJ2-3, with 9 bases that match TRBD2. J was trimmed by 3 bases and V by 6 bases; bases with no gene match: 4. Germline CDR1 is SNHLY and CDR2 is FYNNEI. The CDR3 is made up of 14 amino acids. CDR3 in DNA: TGTGCCAGCAGCCGGCGGGAGGGAACAGATACGCAGTATTTT. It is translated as CASSRREGTDTQYF.

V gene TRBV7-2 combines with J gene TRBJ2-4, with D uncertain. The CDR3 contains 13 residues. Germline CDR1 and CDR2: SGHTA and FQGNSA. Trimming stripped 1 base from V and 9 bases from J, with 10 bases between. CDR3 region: CASSLEGWGIQYF. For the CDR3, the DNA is TGTGCCAGCAGCTTAGAAGGGTGGGGCATTCAGTACTTC.

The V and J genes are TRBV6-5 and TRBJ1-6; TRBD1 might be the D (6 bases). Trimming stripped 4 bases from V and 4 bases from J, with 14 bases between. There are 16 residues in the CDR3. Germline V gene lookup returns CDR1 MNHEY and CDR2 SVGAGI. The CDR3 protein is CASSLTSTGYNSPLHF. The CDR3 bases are TGTGCCAGCAGTTTAACAAGCACAGGGTATAATTCACCCCTCCACTTT.

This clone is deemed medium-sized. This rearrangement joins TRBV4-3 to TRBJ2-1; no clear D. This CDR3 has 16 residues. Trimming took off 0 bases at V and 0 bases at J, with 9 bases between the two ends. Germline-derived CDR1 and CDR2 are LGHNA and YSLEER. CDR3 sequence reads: CASSQDVGSSYNEQFF. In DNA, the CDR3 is TGCGCCAGCAGCCAAGATGTAGGTAGCTCCTACAATGAGCAGTTCTTC.

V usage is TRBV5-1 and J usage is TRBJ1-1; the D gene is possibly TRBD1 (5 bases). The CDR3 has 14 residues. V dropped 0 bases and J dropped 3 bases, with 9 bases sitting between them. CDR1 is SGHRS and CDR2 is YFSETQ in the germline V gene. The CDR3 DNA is TGCGCCAGCAGCTTGGGTGGGGCGGACACTGAAGCTTTCTTT. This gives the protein CASSLGGADTEAFF.

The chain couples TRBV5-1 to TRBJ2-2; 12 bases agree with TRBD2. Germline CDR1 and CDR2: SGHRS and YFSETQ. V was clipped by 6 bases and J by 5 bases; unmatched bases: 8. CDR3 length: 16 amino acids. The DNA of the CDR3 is TGCGCCAGCACGGCGTCCGGACTAGCGGGGACCGGGGAGCTGTTTTTT. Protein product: CASTASGLAGTGELFF.

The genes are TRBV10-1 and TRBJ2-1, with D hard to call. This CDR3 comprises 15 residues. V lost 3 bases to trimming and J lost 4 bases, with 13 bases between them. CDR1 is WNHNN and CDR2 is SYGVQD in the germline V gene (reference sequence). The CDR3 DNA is TGCGCCAGCAGTGATGGGGTCCTCAATTACAATGAGCAGTTCTTC. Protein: CASSDGVLNYNEQFF.

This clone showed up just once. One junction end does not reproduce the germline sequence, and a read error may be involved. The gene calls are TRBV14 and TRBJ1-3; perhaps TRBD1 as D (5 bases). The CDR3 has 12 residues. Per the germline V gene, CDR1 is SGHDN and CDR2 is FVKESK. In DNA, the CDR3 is TGTGCCAGCAGCCAAGATCATGGACACACTACTTTT. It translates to CASSQDHGHTTF.

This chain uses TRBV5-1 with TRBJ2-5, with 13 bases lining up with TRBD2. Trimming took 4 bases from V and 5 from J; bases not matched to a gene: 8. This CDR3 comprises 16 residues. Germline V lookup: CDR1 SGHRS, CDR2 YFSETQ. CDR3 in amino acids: CASSVGLAGAGETQYF. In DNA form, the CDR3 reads TGCGCCAGCAGCGTAGGACTAGCGGGAGCGGGTGAGACCCAGTACTTC.

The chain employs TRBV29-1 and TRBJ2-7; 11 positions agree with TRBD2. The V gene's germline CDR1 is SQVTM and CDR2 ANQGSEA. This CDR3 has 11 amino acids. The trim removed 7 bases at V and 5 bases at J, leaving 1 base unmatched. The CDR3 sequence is CSAGLADEQYF. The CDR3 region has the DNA TGCAGCGCGGGACTAGCGGACGAGCAGTACTTC.

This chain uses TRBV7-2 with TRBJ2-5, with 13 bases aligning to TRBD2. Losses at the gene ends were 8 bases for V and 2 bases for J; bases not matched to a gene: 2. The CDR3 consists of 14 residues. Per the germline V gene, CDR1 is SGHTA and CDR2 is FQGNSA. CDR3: CASQLAGGQETQYF. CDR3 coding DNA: TGTGCCAGCCAACTAGCGGGGGGGCAAGAGACCCAGTACTTC.

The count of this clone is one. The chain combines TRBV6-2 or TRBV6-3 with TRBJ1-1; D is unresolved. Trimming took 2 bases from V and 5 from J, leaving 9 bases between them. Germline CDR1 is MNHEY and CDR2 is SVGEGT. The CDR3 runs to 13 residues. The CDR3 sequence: CASSYLEGTEAFF. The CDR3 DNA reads TGTGCCAGCAGTTACCTGGAGGGAACTGAAGCTTTCTTT.